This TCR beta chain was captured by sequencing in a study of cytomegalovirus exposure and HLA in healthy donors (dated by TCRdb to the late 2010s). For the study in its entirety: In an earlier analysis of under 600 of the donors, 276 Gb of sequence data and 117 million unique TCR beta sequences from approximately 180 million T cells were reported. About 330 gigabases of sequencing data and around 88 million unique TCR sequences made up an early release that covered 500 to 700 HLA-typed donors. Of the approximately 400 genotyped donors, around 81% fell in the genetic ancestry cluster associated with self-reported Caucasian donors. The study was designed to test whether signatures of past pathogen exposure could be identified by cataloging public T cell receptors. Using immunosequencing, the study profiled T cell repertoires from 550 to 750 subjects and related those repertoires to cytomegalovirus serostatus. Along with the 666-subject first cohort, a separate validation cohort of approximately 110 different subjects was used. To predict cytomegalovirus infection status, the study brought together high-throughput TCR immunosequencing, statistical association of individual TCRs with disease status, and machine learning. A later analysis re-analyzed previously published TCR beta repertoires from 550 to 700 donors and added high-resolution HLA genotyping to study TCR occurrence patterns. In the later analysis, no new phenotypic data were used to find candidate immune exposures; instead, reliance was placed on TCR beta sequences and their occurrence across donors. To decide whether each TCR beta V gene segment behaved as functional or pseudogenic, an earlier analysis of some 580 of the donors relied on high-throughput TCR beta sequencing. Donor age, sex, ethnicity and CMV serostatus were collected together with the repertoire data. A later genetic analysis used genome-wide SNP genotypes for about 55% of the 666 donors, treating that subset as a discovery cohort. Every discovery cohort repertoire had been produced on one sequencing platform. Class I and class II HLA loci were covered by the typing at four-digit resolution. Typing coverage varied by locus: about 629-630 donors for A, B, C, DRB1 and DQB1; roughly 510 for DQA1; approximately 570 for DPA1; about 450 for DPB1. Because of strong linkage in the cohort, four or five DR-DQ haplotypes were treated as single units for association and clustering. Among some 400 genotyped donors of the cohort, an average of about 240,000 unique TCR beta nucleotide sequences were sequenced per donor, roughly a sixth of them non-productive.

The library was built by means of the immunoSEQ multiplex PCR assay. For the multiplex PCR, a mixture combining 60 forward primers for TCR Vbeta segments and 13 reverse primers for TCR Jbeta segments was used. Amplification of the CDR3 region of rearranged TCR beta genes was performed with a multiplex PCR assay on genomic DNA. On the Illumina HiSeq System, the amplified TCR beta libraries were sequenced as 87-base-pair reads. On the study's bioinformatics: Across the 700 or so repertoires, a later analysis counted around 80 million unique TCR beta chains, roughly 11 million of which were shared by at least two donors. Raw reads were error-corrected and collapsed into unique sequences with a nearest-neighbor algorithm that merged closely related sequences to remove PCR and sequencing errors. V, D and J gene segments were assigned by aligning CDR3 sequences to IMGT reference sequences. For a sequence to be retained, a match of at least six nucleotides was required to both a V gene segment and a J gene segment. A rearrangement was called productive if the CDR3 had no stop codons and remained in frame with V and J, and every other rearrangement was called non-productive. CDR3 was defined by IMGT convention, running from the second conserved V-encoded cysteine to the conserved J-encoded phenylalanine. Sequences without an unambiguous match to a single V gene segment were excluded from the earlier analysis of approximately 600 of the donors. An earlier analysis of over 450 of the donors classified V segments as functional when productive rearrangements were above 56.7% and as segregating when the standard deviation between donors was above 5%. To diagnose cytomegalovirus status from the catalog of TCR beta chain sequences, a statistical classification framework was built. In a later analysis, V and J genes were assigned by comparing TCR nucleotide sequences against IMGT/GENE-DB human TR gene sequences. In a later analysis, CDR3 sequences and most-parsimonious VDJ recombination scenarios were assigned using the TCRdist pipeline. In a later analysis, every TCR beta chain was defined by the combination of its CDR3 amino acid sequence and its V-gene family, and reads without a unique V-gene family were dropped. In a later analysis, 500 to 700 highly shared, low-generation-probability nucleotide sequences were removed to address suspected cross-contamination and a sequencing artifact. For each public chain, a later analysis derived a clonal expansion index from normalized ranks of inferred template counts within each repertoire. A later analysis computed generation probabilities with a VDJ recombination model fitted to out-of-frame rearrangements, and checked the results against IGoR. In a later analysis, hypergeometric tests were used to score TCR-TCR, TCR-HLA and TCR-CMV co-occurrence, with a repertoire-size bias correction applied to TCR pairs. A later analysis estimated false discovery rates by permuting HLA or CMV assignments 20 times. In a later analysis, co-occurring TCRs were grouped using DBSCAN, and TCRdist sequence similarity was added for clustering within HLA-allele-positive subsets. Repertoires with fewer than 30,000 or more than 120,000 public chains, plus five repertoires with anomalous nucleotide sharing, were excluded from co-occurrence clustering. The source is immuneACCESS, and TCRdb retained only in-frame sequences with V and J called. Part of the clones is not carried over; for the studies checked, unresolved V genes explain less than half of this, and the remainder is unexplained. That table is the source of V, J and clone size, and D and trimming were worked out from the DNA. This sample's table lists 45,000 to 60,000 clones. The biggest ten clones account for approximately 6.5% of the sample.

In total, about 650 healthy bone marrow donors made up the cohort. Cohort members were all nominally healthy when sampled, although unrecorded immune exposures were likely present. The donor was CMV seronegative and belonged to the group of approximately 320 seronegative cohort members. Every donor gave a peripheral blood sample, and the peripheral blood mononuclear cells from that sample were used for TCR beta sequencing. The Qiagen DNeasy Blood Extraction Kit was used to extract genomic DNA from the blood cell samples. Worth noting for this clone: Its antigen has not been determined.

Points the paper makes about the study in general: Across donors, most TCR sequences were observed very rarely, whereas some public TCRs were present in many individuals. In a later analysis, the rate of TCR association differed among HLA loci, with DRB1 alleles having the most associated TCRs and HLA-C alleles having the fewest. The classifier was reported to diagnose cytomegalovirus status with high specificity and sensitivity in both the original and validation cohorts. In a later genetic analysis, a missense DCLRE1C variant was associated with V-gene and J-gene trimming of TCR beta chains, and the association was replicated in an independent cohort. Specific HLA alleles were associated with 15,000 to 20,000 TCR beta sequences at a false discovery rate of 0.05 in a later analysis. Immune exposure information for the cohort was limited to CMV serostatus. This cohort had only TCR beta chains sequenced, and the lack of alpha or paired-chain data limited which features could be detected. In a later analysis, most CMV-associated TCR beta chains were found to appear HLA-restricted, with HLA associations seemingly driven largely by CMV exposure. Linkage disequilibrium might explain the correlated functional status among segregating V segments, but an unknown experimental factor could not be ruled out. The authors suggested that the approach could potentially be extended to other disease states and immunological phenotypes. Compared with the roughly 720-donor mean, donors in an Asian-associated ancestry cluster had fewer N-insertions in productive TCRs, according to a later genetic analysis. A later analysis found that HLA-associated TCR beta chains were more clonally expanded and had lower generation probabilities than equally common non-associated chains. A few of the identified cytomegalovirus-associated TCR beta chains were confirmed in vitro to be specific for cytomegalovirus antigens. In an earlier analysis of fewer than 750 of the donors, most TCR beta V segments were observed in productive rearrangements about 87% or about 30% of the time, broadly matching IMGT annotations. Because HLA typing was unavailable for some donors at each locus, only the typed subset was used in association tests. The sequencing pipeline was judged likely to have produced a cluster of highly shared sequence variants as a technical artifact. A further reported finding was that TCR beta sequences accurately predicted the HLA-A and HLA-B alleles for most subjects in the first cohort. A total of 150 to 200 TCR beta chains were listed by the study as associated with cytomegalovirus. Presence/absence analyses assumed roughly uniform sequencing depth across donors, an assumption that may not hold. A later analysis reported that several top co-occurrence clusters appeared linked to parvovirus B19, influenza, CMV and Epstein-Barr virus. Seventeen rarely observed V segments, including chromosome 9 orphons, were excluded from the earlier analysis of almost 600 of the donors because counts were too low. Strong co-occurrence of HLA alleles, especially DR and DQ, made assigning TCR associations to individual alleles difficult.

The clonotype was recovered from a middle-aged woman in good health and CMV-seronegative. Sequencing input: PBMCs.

DNA sequence: TGTGCCAGCAGTGAAGGATTAACTAGAGGCAGCACAGATACGCAGTATTTT. This translates into CASSEGLTRGSTDTQYF. This chain joins TRBV6-1 to TRBJ2-3; TRBD2 is a weak D gene call, 5 bases matching. Trimming costs V 1 base and J 0 bases, and their ends lie 14 bases apart. From the cysteine through the phenylalanine, the CDR3 covers 17 amino acids. Only CDR3 DNA remains: 51 bases, in frame from the first base. The CDR1 and CDR2 encoded by the germline V gene are MNHNS and SASEGT.